The sequence of this T cell receptor (beta chain) was determined in a study of blood T cell repertoires in COVID-19. The wider study: The United States, Italy and Spain provided the acute and convalescent COVID-19 samples.

Researchers sorted participants into cohorts using their self-reported clinical history. This clone was recorded many times. CDR1 LNHDA and CDR2 SQIVND come from the germline V gene (reference sequence). The V end was cut by 3 bases, the J end by 5 bases, with 7 bases between. This CDR3 comprises 12 residues. In the authors' workflow: Nucleated cell number was recorded as an estimate derived from reference gene primer amplification. Clones were sequenced by immunoSEQ multiplex PCR, and TCRdb holds only the in-frame ones, with some missing. The V and J calls and clone size are taken from that table; D and trimming were inferred from the DNA. The sample consists of 210,000 or so clones, around 81% of them appearing once.

The chain uses TRBV19 and TRBJ1-2, with TRBD1 as a possible D gene (5 bases). The sequence was obtained from a woman in her fifties or sixties with acute COVID-19. The sequenced sample was PBMCs or T cells enriched from blood (not recorded which). CDR3 in amino acids: CASSMTAYGYTF. CDR3 nucleotides: TGTGCCAGTAGTATGACAGCGTATGGCTACACCTTC.